Here is one TCR beta chain with its context. As yet, its antigen is unknown. A second PCR, run for roughly 7 to 12 cycles, used a sample-barcoded 5' primer plus a J-beta primer mix. Every single cDNA molecule received a tag from a template-switch adaptor with 12 random nucleotides. TCRdb recomputed calls from the 5' RACE reads with MiXCR, one row per CDR3 protein. The data hold 1.4 million to 1.5 million distinct CDR3 sequences, with roughly 40% observed a single time. These data belong to a study of blood T cells in healthy people across ages. Study results and limitations: More naive CD4+ cells and higher diversity were found in long-lived than in aged donors.

A minimum of 7 million PBMCs was isolated per sample. The authors extracted at least 5.5 micrograms of total RNA per sample. Germline V gene data show CDR1 as MNHNS and CDR2 as SASEGT. The ends were cut back, 10 bases at V and 6 bases at J, with 22 bases in the middle. The CDR3 has 15 amino acids. The TCR sequence derives from a woman aged 18-29 years in good health. The sequenced sample was blood. This rearrangement joins TRBV6-1 to TRBJ2-1, with a weak D call TRBD2 (5 bases). The CDR3 here is CATLLIYGIGNEQFF. The CDR3, as DNA: TGTGCCACCCTGCTGATATACGGGATAGGCAATGAGCAGTTCTTC.